Described below is a single TCR beta chain sequence and its context. TCRdb itself ran the reads through MiXCR, one entry per CDR3 protein. The sample yields some 450,000 distinct CDR3 sequences, approximately 32% seen once. The junction had 6 bases not matched to a gene; V was cut back by 1 base and J by 1 base. Germline CDR1 MNHEY, CDR2 SVGAGI. The CDR3 loop spans 17 amino acids. The record originates from a study of T cell repertoires in cytomegalovirus infection. Across the whole study: Public TCR beta signatures provided an indication of both CMV infection and a matching HLA type.

The sequence was collected from a human donor in good health (CMV status not recorded). Some clones in this sample may be carry-over from other donors' samples. The chain recombines TRBV6-5 with TRBJ2-5, with 10 bases aligning to TRBD2. The sequenced sample was PBMCs. The DNA of the CDR3 is TGTGCCAGCAGTTACTTGTCTAGCGGGGGTCTCCAAGAGACCCAGTACTTC. Its protein is CASSYLSSGGLQETQYF.